A selection of T cell receptor beta chains follows, all from one sample in a study of blood T cell repertoires in COVID-19. Using immunoSEQ multiplex PCR, the repertoire was profiled, and TCRdb retains in-frame clones only, with some absent. The sample comprises 200,000 to 250,000 clones, around 86% of which are singletons, and approximately 7.2% rests with the top ten. Sequenced: PBMCs or T cells enriched from blood (not recorded which). The receptors here all came from a man aged 25 to 40 in a cohort exposed to, infected with or recovered from COVID-19 (not recorded which). CDR3s leave out the opening cysteine and the closing phenylalanine or tryptophan. D genes are given only for firm matches.

V	D	J	CDR3
TRBV11-3	NA	TRBJ2-1	ASSLQGLRPF
TRBV19	TRBD2	TRBJ2-1	ASSPSALTSGRAGSGNEQF
TRBV2	NA	TRBJ2-7	ASRGGVLYEQY
TRBV11-1	NA	TRBJ2-2	ASSLDEGRTGELF
TRBV2	NA	TRBJ2-4	ASRRGTQGRNIQY
TRBV7-3	TRBD1	TRBJ1-1	ASSSHLRQGRGTEAF
TRBV18	NA	TRBJ1-5	ASSPSLAGQNNQPQH
TRBV7-3	NA	TRBJ2-3	ASSLTGRGGISTDTQY
TRBV7-2	NA	TRBJ1-5	ASSPTYRQGNQPQH
TRBV2	TRBD2	TRBJ2-2	ASTLLGLVRTGELF
TRBV5-6	TRBD1	TRBJ1-4	ASSLPQGDEKLF
TRBV5-6	TRBD1	TRBJ2-1	ASSWTGYNEQF
TRBV6-6	NA	TRBJ1-3	ASSPTGRGNTIY
TRBV14	NA	TRBJ2-7	ASSPLGLGTYEQY
TRBV5-1	NA	TRBJ2-5	ASSLAKGEGPETQY
TRBV11-3	NA	TRBJ2-1	ASSPQAGNNEQF
TRBV6-5	TRBD1	TRBJ1-1	ASSSQGGDTEAF
TRBV25-1	NA	TRBJ2-7	ASSGAQVPGVQY
TRBV28	NA	TRBJ1-5	ASSLGGILSNQPQH
TRBV12-2	NA	TRBJ1-4	ASRLIGRNEKLF
TRBV6-5	NA	TRBJ2-3	ASSYSVSTTTDTQY
TRBV6-5	TRBD2	TRBJ2-1	ASRVLAGGNEQF
TRBV6-5	TRBD1	TRBJ2-5	ASSKPGQGPKTQY
TRBV27	NA	TRBJ2-7	ASSDRRLLSSYEQY
TRBV7-2	NA	TRBJ2-1	ASSLMNAYNEQF
TRBV28	NA	TRBJ1-5	ASSPNPRGYQPQH
TRBV28	NA	TRBJ2-3	ASSPEHNTQY
TRBV9	TRBD1	TRBJ1-3	ASSGGQGALGNTIY
TRBV6-2/TRBV6-3	TRBD2	TRBJ2-1	ASRPLLASSYNEQF
TRBV24-1	NA	TRBJ1-1	ATSDHGTGKAEAF
TRBV5-1	TRBD2	TRBJ2-1	ASSALLADSYNEQF
TRBV7-9	NA	TRBJ2-7	ASSTQPRARGVGYEQY
TRBV2	TRBD1	TRBJ1-5	ASSYQGQGNQPQH
TRBV24-1	TRBD1	TRBJ1-2	ATSDSRQGGGYT
TRBV11-2	TRBD2	TRBJ2-3	ASSLAGTSEYTDTQY